The 26 T cell receptor beta chains listed next were all sequenced from one sample in a study of blood T cell repertoires in COVID-19. TCRdb keeps only in-frame clones here, not all; method: immunoSEQ multiplex PCR. Of about 75,000 clones listed, around nine tenths are singletons. Source material: peripheral blood. These receptors were obtained from a human donor in a cohort sampled during active COVID-19.

The V gene is TRBV9, the J gene TRBJ1-6; no reliable D call. The V and J ends lost 2 bases and 13 bases respectively, with 10 bases between them. This CDR3 comprises 12 residues. The V gene's germline CDR1 is SGDLS and CDR2 YYNGEE. The CDR3: CASSVETGPLHF. CDR3 bases: TGTGCCAGCAGCGTGGAAACGGGGCCCCTCCACTTT.

In DNA form, the CDR3 reads TGTGCCAGCAGGAGGGGGGGGCCGCCAGATACGCAGTATTTT. Translating gives CASRRGGPPDTQYF. The J gene is TRBJ2-3, the V gene TRBV25-1; possibly TRBD2 for D (7 bases). The V gene lost 6 bases and the J gene lost 4 bases, with 14 bases spanning the gap. Germline lookup yields CDR1 MGHDK and CDR2 SYGVNS. The CDR3 length is 14 residues.

The V and J genes are TRBV6-5 and TRBJ1-5, with 7 bases that match TRBD1. This CDR3 comprises 14 residues. V was pared by 5 bases and J by 3 bases, with 4 bases of the junction left unmatched. Looked up from germline, CDR1 is MNHEY and CDR2 is SVGAGI. This CDR3 reads CASSRQGSNQPQHF. The CDR3 nucleotides are TGTGCCAGCAGTAGACAGGGCTCCAATCAGCCCCAGCATTTT.

The chain uses TRBV4-3 and TRBJ2-4; the match to TRBD1 covers 7 bases. This CDR3 spans 17 amino acids. The germline V gene has CDR1 LGHNA and CDR2 YSLEER. V gave up 1 base and J gave up 6 bases; unmatched junction bases: 12. The CDR3 loop is CASSQAHTGERVNIQYF. The CDR3 region has the DNA TGCGCCAGCAGCCAAGCCCACACAGGGGAGAGGGTAAACATTCAGTACTTC.

V and J are TRBV7-2 and TRBJ2-5; D ambiguous. The CDR3 length is 13 residues. Germline lookup yields CDR1 SGHTA and CDR2 FQGNSA. V was pared by 4 bases and J by 6 bases, with 12 bases between. The CDR3 DNA is TGTGCCAGCAGCTCCTTAAGACTGCAGACCCAGTACTTC. Protein product: CASSSLRLQTQYF.

The V gene is TRBV9, the J gene TRBJ1-1; D is perhaps TRBD1 (6 bases). Trimming removed 0 bases from V and 3 bases from J, with 9 bases in between. The CDR3 has 14 amino acids. Germline V CDR1 and CDR2: SGDLS, YYNGEE. The CDR3 DNA reads as TGTGCCAGCAGCGTAGAACAGGGTGACACTGAAGCTTTCTTT. Protein: CASSVEQGDTEAFF.

This rearrangement joins TRBV25-1 to TRBJ1-2, with D possibly matching TRBD1 (5 bases). Germline assignment: CDR1 MGHDK and CDR2 SYGVNS. V was pared by 8 bases and J by 3 bases, with 10 bases between. The CDR3 has 12 residues. The CDR3 sequence is CASGDSYYGYTF. CDR3 nucleotide sequence: TGTGCCAGCGGGGACTCATACTATGGCTACACCTTC.

This sequence joins TRBV10-3 and TRBJ2-3; 7 bases match TRBD2. The CDR3 totals 13 residues. In germline, CDR1 is ENHRY, CDR2 SYGVKD. Trimming removed 7 bases from V and 3 bases from J; junction bases left unmatched: 4. The DNA for the CDR3 is TGTGCCATCATGGCCGGGGGGACAGATACGCAGTATTTT. Encoded protein: CAIMAGGTDTQYF.

This clone has a single count. V usage is TRBV9 and J usage is TRBJ1-2, with 7 bases identical to TRBD1. V shed 4 bases and J 4 bases; nucleotides not matched to a gene: 10. Germline V gene sequence: CDR1 SGDLS, CDR2 YYNGEE. The CDR3 has 15 amino acids. CDR3 sequence: CASSPDRVPLYGYTF. Here the CDR3 DNA reads TGTGCCAGCAGCCCCGACAGGGTCCCTCTCTATGGCTACACCTTC.

This sequence joins TRBV6-1 and TRBJ2-7, with D possibly matching TRBD2 (7 bases). This CDR3 contains 14 residues. V gave up 3 bases and J gave up 0 bases, with 9 bases separating them. Germline V gene data show CDR1 as MNHNS and CDR2 as SASEGT. CDR3 nucleotide sequence: TGTGCCAGCAGTGAGGGGGGGCCCTCCTACGAGCAGTACTTC. This codes for CASSEGGPSYEQYF.

V usage is TRBV7-9 and J usage is TRBJ2-7; the D gene is possibly TRBD2 (5 bases). This CDR3 has 15 residues. Deletions cut 0 bases from V and 3 bases from J, with 12 bases between. The germline CDR1 and CDR2 sequences are SEHNR and FQNEAQ (reference sequence). The chain's CDR3 is CASSLALAEDYEQYF. Here the CDR3 DNA reads TGTGCCAGCAGCTTAGCGCTAGCTGAGGACTACGAGCAGTACTTC.

This rearrangement joins TRBV30 to TRBJ1-4; D unresolved. This CDR3 is built from 13 residues. V was trimmed by 2 bases and J by 4 bases, leaving 8 bases between them. The germline gives CDR1 GTSNPN, CDR2 SVGIG (reference sequence). The chain's CDR3 is CAWSTDLNEKLFF. In DNA form, the CDR3 reads TGTGCCTGGAGTACAGACCTTAATGAAAAACTGTTTTTT. Supplemented by reference TRBV30 and TRBJ1-4, the full variable domain reads SQTIHQWPATLVQPVGSPLSLECTVEGTSNPNLYWYRQAAGRGLQLLFYSVGIGQISSEVPQNLSASRPQDRQFILSSKKLLLSDSGFYLCAWSTDLNEKLFFGSGTQLSVL.

The V call is TRBV5-1, the J call TRBJ2-2, with D maybe TRBD2 (7 bases). The germline CDR1 and CDR2 sequences are SGHRS and YFSETQ. This CDR3 has 17 amino acids. The germline V and J ends were trimmed by 0 bases and 0 bases, with 12 bases remaining between them. The DNA of the CDR3 is TGCGCCAGCAGCTTGGATGCGGGGGCGGCGAACACCGGGGAGCTGTTTTTT. Translated: CASSLDAGAANTGELFF.

V is TRBV10-3 and J is TRBJ1-5, with 9 bases lining up with TRBD1. Germline CDR1 and CDR2: ENHRY and SYGVKD. Unmatched junction bases numbered 1, after V lost 8 bases and J lost 2 bases. This CDR3 has 13 amino acids. CDR3 residues: CAIRTGGNQPQHF. The CDR3 DNA reads TGTGCCATCCGGACAGGGGGCAATCAGCCCCAGCATTTT.

The chain combines TRBV14 with TRBJ2-7, with 8 bases that match TRBD2. The trim removed 4 bases at V and 7 bases at J, leaving 6 bases unmatched. The germline V gene has CDR1 SGHDN and CDR2 FVKESK. The CDR3 consists of 13 residues. CDR3 in amino acids: CASSPAGVEEQYF. The CDR3 coding sequence is TGTGCCAGCAGCCCAGCGGGGGTTGAAGAGCAGTACTTC.

V usage is TRBV4-2 and J usage is TRBJ2-5; 8 bases align to TRBD2. Unmatched junction bases numbered 2, after V lost 4 bases and J lost 1 base. The CDR3 has 14 residues. Germline-derived CDR1 and CDR2 are LGHNA and YNFKEQ. The CDR3 DNA reads TGTGCCAGCAGCCGAGCGGGGGCCCAAGAGACCCAGTACTTC. Its protein product is CASSRAGAQETQYF.

The rearrangement links TRBV5-1 to TRBJ2-2, with 14 bases lining up with TRBD2. Losses at the gene ends were 4 bases for V and 6 bases for J; bases not matched to a gene: 5. The CDR3 contains 16 residues. CDR1 is SGHRS and CDR2 is YFSETQ in the germline V gene. The CDR3 is CASSRTSGGISGELFF. The CDR3 region has the DNA TGCGCCAGCAGCCGGACTAGCGGGGGGATCTCCGGGGAGCTGTTTTTT. Full variable domain (outside the CDR3, taken from reference TRBV5-1 and TRBJ2-2): KAGVTQTPRYLIKTRGQQVTLSCSPISGHRSVSWYQQTPGQGLQFLFEYFSETQRNKGNFPGRFSGRQFSNSRSEMNVSTLELGDSALYLCASSRTSGGISGELFFGEGSRLTVL.

The rearrangement joins TRBV2 to TRBJ1-1, with D unresolved. CDR3 length: 10 amino acids. Germline lookup yields CDR1 SNHLY and CDR2 FYNNEI. V lost 7 bases, J lost 7 bases, and 7 bases lay in between. CDR3 bases: TGTGCCAGCACCGGGAATGAAGCTTTCTTT. As protein: CASTGNEAFF. Supplemented by reference TRBV2 and TRBJ1-1, the full variable domain reads EPEVTQTPSHQVTQMGQEVILRCVPISNHLYFYWYRQILGQKVEFLVSFYNNEISEKSEIFDDQFSVERPDGSNFTLKIRSTKLEDSAMYFCASTGNEAFFGQGTRLTVV.

The rearrangement links TRBV6-5 to TRBJ1-1, with 7 bases fitting TRBD1. The CDR3 has 11 residues. Trimming removed 6 bases from V and 7 bases from J; junction bases left unmatched: 2. From germline, CDR1 is MNHEY and CDR2 SVGAGI. CDR3 amino acids: CASRGQNEAFF. CDR3 sequence (DNA): TGTGCCAGCAGGGGACAGAATGAAGCTTTCTTT.

J is TRBJ1-2 and V is TRBV10-3; weak D call: TRBD1 (6 bases). Trimming took 10 bases from V and 6 from J, leaving 18 bases between them. Germline loops: CDR1 ENHRY, CDR2 SYGVKD. The CDR3 is 13 residues long. As DNA, the CDR3 is TGTGCCACCCGCTCGGGGGGGGCAAATGGCTACACCTTC. It codes for CATRSGGANGYTF.

This chain connects TRBV5-1 to TRBJ2-3; weak D call: TRBD1 (5 bases). Germline lookup yields CDR1 SGHRS and CDR2 YFSETQ. Between the trimmed V and J ends, which lost 2 bases and 2 bases, there was a span of 12 bases. This CDR3 contains 15 residues. The CDR3 sequence: CASSFWTPDTDTQYF. DNA for the CDR3: TGCGCCAGCAGCTTTTGGACACCAGACACAGATACGCAGTATTTT.

J is TRBJ2-1 and V is TRBV3-1 (or the pseudogene TRBV3-2); tentative D call: TRBD2 (7 bases). Germline V gene sequence: CDR1 LGHDT, CDR2 YNNKEL (reference sequence). The V end was cut by 8 bases, the J end by 3 bases, with 17 bases between. The CDR3 has 15 amino acids. The CDR3 here is CASWGAGAGYNEQFF. In DNA, the CDR3 is TGTGCCAGCTGGGGGGCGGGGGCGGGCTACAATGAGCAGTTCTTC.

The chain couples TRBV6-4 to TRBJ1-2, with a possible D match to TRBD1 (5 bases). The CDR3 runs 13 residues. V was cut by 3 bases and J by 6 bases, with 11 bases left in between. Germline loops: CDR1 MRHNA, CDR2 SNTAGT. CDR3 nucleotide sequence: TGTGCCAGCAGTGAGGCAGGGATCCATGGCTACACCTTC. Its protein product is CASSEAGIHGYTF.

V gene TRBV5-6 combines with J gene TRBJ1-2, with D uncertain. Germline values: CDR1 SGHDT, CDR2 YYEEEE. V was shortened by 4 bases and J by 8 bases, with 15 bases between the two germline ends. The CDR3 is 13 amino acids. The CDR3 loop reads CASSTGNRRGYTF. As DNA, the CDR3 is TGTGCCAGCAGCACCGGGAATCGCCGCGGCTACACCTTC.

This chain joins TRBV19 and TRBJ1-5; 10 positions match TRBD1. The junction had 8 bases not matched to a gene; V was cut back by 5 bases and J by 1 base. This CDR3 region has 17 residues. Germline V gives CDR1 LNHDA, CDR2 SQIVND (reference sequence). This CDR3 is CASSQGQGFTSNQPQHF. CDR3 DNA sequence: TGTGCCAGTAGTCAGGGACAGGGGTTTACAAGCAATCAGCCCCAGCATTTT.

V usage is TRBV15 and J usage is TRBJ2-3; D might be TRBD2 (5 bases). V was pared by 0 bases and J by 7 bases, with 8 bases between. This CDR3 comprises 13 residues. Germline-derived CDR1 and CDR2 are LNHNV and YYDKDF (reference sequence). The CDR3 protein is CATSRDQRYTQYF. The CDR3 nucleotides are TGTGCCACCAGCAGAGATCAGCGGTATACGCAGTATTTT.